Listed below are T cell receptor beta chains from one sample, sequenced in a study of OX40 agonist ivuxolimab in advanced cancers. The assay was immunoSEQ multiplex PCR, and TCRdb's table has in-frame clones only and misses some. The sample records just over 95,000 clones, approximately 85% being singletons. The source was CD4+ or CD8+ T cells sorted from blood, collected in a trial of the OX40 agonist ivuxolimab. The receptors were sampled from an adult with an advanced solid tumor such as melanoma, head and neck, liver or kidney cancer. Each CDR3 is given with its conserved first and last residue. Fields, in order: D gene, V gene, J gene, CDR3 protein. A D gene is named only where the DNA matches it firmly.

TRBD1	TRBV13	TRBJ2-7	CASSRGDRGGFNAYEQYF
NA	TRBV2	TRBJ2-6	CASTQGSSGANVLTF
NA	TRBV27	TRBJ1-1	CASSLLGPPPEAFF
NA	TRBV23-1	TRBJ2-7	CASNGLGLRGPGRREQYF
TRBD2	TRBV11-3	TRBJ2-2	CASSPGLANTGELFF
TRBD2	TRBV7-9	TRBJ2-2	CASSPPGGLAGHTGELFF
NA	TRBV5-1	TRBJ2-3	CASSPTQNTGKQYF
TRBD1	TRBV6-6	TRBJ1-5	CASSPRQGRANQPQHF
TRBD2	TRBV11-3	TRBJ2-1	CASSPRLAGYNEQFF
TRBD1	TRBV29-1	TRBJ2-3	CSAGNWTGDTDTQYF
NA	TRBV7-9	TRBJ2-3	CASSLKTVHTDTQYF
NA	TRBV19	TRBJ2-3	CASTRDLLTDTQYF
NA	TRBV2	TRBJ2-2	CASKGRMTGELFF
NA	TRBV5-1	TRBJ1-1	CASSITGITEAFF
NA	TRBV20-1	TRBJ1-2	CSVGGDYGYTF
NA	TRBV28	TRBJ1-5	CASSLRFDQPQHF
TRBD2	TRBV30	TRBJ2-2	CALAGVGTGELFF
NA	TRBV28	TRBJ1-2	CASSLSGGYNYGYTF
TRBD2	TRBV28	TRBJ2-5	CASRRRLAGGTQETQYF
TRBD1	TRBV7-9	TRBJ1-6	CASSADRGGNSPLHF
TRBD1	TRBV9	TRBJ2-2	CASSVATGGLDTGELFF
NA	TRBV2	TRBJ1-2	CASRQTVTSNYGYTF
NA	TRBV5-4	TRBJ1-1	CASSLGEGRVTEAFF
NA	TRBV5-1	TRBJ2-7	CASSLTGFNEQYF
NA	TRBV19	TRBJ2-1	CASSSRSTEEQFF
NA	TRBV7-8	TRBJ2-6	CASSDSRGGGANVLTF
TRBD2	TRBV27	TRBJ2-1	CASSPGTSGRSEQFF
NA	TRBV12-5	TRBJ1-1	CASAADGGLYTEAFF
NA	TRBV6-5	TRBJ2-2	CASSYSAGRTGELFF
TRBD1	TRBV4-1	TRBJ2-5	CASSQGTGGGGETQYF
NA	TRBV9	TRBJ2-2	CASSKMLERTGELFF
NA	TRBV28	TRBJ1-5	CASRINEFGQPQHF
NA	TRBV4-3	TRBJ2-6	CASSQDRPISPTISGANVLTF
NA	TRBV11-2	TRBJ2-1	CASSLQGRSYNEQFF
NA	TRBV2	TRBJ2-6	CASILGPGANVLTF
NA	TRBV6-5	TRBJ1-5	CASSRGLHQPQHF
TRBD1	TRBV2	TRBJ1-1	CASSHNRGRSVFTPEAFF
NA	TRBV9	TRBJ1-3	CASSVAGLGNTIYF
NA	TRBV6-1	TRBJ2-7	CASSAPTGLGWYF
TRBD1	TRBV7-9	TRBJ2-3	CASSLATGVDTQYF
NA	TRBV4-3	TRBJ1-2	CASSQDSWDKNYGYTF
NA	TRBV5-1	TRBJ2-6	CASSLQSSGANVLTF
TRBD2	TRBV28	TRBJ2-3	CASSSRLAVTDTQYF